This TCR beta chain was obtained from a study of blood T cell repertoires in COVID-19. Across the study: The United States, Italy and Spain provided the acute and convalescent COVID-19 samples. From T cells, B-cell-depleted T cells, or PBMCs came the material, which was cDNA or gDNA.

Germline V lookup: CDR1 SQVTM, CDR2 ANQGSEA. The junction had 6 bases not matched to a gene; V was cut back by 7 bases and J by 3 bases. The CDR3 is 14 residues long. TCRdb keeps only in-frame clones here, not all; method: immunoSEQ multiplex PCR. The profile shows under 200,000 clones, around 80% of them singletons. Participants reported their clinical history, and cohort assignment relied on those reports. In Cohort 3, a recovered donor had either two negative PCRs, clearance, or symptom resolution. This receptor was taken from a woman aged 55-69 years who had recovered from COVID-19. J is TRBJ2-1 and V is TRBV29-1, with TRBD2 identical over 10 bases. The sample consisted of PBMCs or T cells enriched from blood (not recorded which). The CDR3 here is CSGLTSGDYNEQFF. CDR3 sequence (DNA): TGCAGCGGCCTAACTAGCGGGGACTACAATGAGCAGTTCTTC.